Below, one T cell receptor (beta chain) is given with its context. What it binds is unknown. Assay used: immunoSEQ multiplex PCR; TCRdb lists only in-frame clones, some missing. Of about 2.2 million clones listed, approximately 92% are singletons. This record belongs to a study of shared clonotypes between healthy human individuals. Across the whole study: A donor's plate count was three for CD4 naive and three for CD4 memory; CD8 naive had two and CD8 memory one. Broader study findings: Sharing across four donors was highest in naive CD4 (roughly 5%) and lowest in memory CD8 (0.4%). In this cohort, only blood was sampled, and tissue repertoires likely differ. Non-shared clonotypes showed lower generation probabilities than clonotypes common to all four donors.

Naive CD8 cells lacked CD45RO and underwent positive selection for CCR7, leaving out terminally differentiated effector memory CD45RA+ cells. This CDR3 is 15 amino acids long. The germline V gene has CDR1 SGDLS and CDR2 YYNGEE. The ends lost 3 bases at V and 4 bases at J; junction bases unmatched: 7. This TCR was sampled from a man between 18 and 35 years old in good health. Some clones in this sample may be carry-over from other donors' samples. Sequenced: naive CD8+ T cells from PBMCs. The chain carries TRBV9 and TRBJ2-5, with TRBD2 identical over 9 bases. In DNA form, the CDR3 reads TGTGCCAGCAGCGCCTATAGCGGGAGTGGAGAGACCCAGTACTTC. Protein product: CASSAYSGSGETQYF.